Following are 23 T cell receptor beta chains from one sample sequenced in a study of monozygotic twins with inflammatory bowel disease. With the 5' RACE reads reprocessed, TCRdb shows one record per CDR3 protein and no DNA. Its table records around 230,000 distinct CDR3 sequences. The specimen was blood. These receptors were taken from a human donor with ulcerative colitis or Crohn's disease, or a healthy co-twin of an affected twin (not recorded which).

This rearrangement joins TRBV15 to TRBJ2-7. Germline values: CDR1 LNHNV, CDR2 YYDKDF (reference sequence). The CDR3 is 13 amino acids. The CDR3 sequence: CATSRDHLGEQYF. Using reference TRBV15 and TRBJ2-7 for the parts outside the CDR3, the full variable domain is DAMVIQNPRYQVTQFGKPVTLSCSQTLNHNVMYWYQQKSSQAPKLLFHYYDKDFNNEADTPDNFQSRRPNTSFCFLDIRSPGLGDTAMYLCATSRDHLGEQYFGPGTRLTVT.

The J gene is TRBJ1-6, the V gene TRBV5-1; TCRdb returns TRBD1, unconfirmable since there is no DNA. Looked up from germline, CDR1 is SGHRS and CDR2 is YFSETQ. This CDR3 has 13 residues. This CDR3 is CATNDGGNSPLHF.

This chain's CDR3 is CSVERQANPGAFF. This chain links TRBV29-1 with TRBJ1-1; TCRdb lists TRBD1, though no DNA is available to test this call. Looked up from germline, CDR1 is SQVTM and CDR2 is ANQGSEA. The CDR3 spans 13 residues. The variable domain in full, with the rest retrieved from reference TRBV29-1 and TRBJ1-1, is SAVISQKPSRDICQRGTSLTIQCQVDSQVTMMFWYRQQPGQSLTLIATANQGSEATYESGFVIDKFPISRPNLTFSTLTVSNMSPEDSSIYLCSVERQANPGAFFGQGTRLTVV.

The genes are TRBV5-1 and TRBJ1-4. Germline values: CDR1 SGHRS, CDR2 YFSETQ. This CDR3 comprises 18 residues. CDR3 residues: CASSSYATSIATNEKLFF.

V gene TRBV6-2 or TRBV6-3 combines with J gene TRBJ2-7; the D call of TRBD1 rests on TCRdb alone, since no DNA is present to check it. Germline CDR1 is MNHEY and CDR2 is SVGEGT. The CDR3 totals 15 residues. CDR3: CASIKGDRGYYEQYF.

The chain links TRBV7-9 to TRBJ1-6. This CDR3 has 11 amino acids. In germline, CDR1 is SEHNR, CDR2 FQNEAQ (reference sequence). CDR3 in amino acids: CASSRHSPLHF.

The gene calls are TRBV2 and TRBJ1-5; TCRdb names TRBD1, which stays unverified in the absence of DNA. Germline assignment: CDR1 SNHLY and CDR2 FYNNEI. The CDR3 runs 15 residues. CDR3 in amino acids: CASRETGVANQPQHF.

This sequence joins TRBV9 and TRBJ1-2; TCRdb proposes TRBD1, but this gene call is untestable without DNA. This CDR3 has 14 amino acids. Per the germline V gene, CDR1 is SGDLS and CDR2 is YYNGEE. The CDR3 sequence is CASSVGQGALGYTF.

The J gene is TRBJ1-3, the V gene TRBV5-1. The CDR3 runs to 14 residues. CDR1 is SGHRS and CDR2 is YFSETQ in the germline V gene. CDR3 sequence: CASSAGQAGGTIYF.

The chain recombines TRBV28 with TRBJ1-1; TCRdb's D call, TRBD1, is unchecked because there is no DNA. This CDR3 region has 12 residues. Germline CDR1 is MDHEN and CDR2 is SYDVKM. CDR3 amino acids: CASGGLNTEAFF.

This CDR3 reads CASSLAGLLYEQYF. The genes are TRBV11-2 and TRBJ2-7. The CDR3 totals 14 residues. Germline V gene lookup returns CDR1 SGHAT and CDR2 FQNNGV.

This rearrangement joins TRBV5-1 to TRBJ1-1. The CDR3 has 14 amino acids. Germline loops: CDR1 SGHRS, CDR2 YFSETQ. The CDR3 is CASSLWSGNTEAFF. Full variable domain (outside the CDR3, taken from reference TRBV5-1 and TRBJ1-1): KAGVTQTPRYLIKTRGQQVTLSCSPISGHRSVSWYQQTPGQGLQFLFEYFSETQRNKGNFPGRFSGRQFSNSRSEMNVSTLELGDSALYLCASSLWSGNTEAFFGQGTRLTVV.

The chain is built from TRBV5-1 and TRBJ2-2; TCRdb's D call, TRBD1, is unchecked because there is no DNA. The germline V gene encodes CDR1 SGHRS and CDR2 YFSETQ. This CDR3 spans 16 amino acids. The CDR3 region is CASSPSGQGTAGELFF.

The CDR3 sequence: CASSYTGTINNEQFF. The rearrangement joins TRBV5-4 to TRBJ2-1; the D call from TCRdb, TRBD1, cannot be confirmed without DNA. The CDR3 extends over 15 amino acids. The V gene's germline CDR1 is SGHNT and CDR2 YYREEE (reference sequence).

The CDR3 protein is CSASPGRTNTEAFF. The J gene is TRBJ1-1, the V gene TRBV20-1. The germline gives CDR1 DFQATT, CDR2 SNEGSKA (reference sequence). This CDR3 has 14 amino acids.

The chain combines TRBV20-1 with TRBJ1-5; as DNA is missing, the TRBD1 call by TCRdb cannot be tested. The CDR3 sequence is 13 residues long. The V gene's germline CDR1 is DFQATT and CDR2 SNEGSKA (reference sequence). The CDR3 sequence: CSAVTGGNQPQHF.

The V gene is TRBV5-1, the J gene TRBJ1-2; no DNA is available, so the TRBD1 call from TCRdb remains unchecked. From germline, CDR1 is SGHRS and CDR2 YFSETQ. This CDR3 has 12 amino acids. The CDR3 protein is CASSPGAQGYTF.

The chain uses TRBV7-9 and TRBJ1-2. There are 11 residues in the CDR3. Germline V gene lookup returns CDR1 SEHNR and CDR2 FQNEAQ (reference sequence). CDR3 loop: CAVRTHYGYTF.

The rearrangement joins TRBV6-1 to TRBJ2-5; the TCRdb D gene call, TRBD2, has no DNA to confirm it. This CDR3 has 17 amino acids. CDR1 is MNHNS and CDR2 is SASEGT in the germline V gene. This CDR3 is CASPSGTSGGKKETQYF.

The chain carries TRBV20-1 and TRBJ2-3; the D call of TRBD1 rests on TCRdb alone, since no DNA is present to check it. The germline gives CDR1 DFQATT, CDR2 SNEGSKA (reference sequence). The CDR3 has 13 residues. The CDR3 region is CSAYRGATDTQYF.

This rearrangement joins TRBV5-1 to TRBJ2-1; the D call from TCRdb, TRBD2, cannot be confirmed without DNA. This CDR3 has 20 residues. Germline V gene data show CDR1 as SGHRS and CDR2 as YFSETQ. The CDR3: CASSVPALSGGAGGYNEQFF.

The V call is TRBV2, the J call TRBJ2-2; TCRdb designates TRBD1, a call that cannot be tested without DNA. CDR3 length: 15 amino acids. The V gene's germline CDR1 is SNHLY and CDR2 FYNNEI. This chain's CDR3 is CASSENRKVTGELFF.

The chain combines TRBV12-3 or TRBV12-4 with TRBJ2-4; the D call from TCRdb, TRBD1, cannot be confirmed without DNA. This CDR3 is built from 14 residues. The CDR3 sequence is CASTAWDRDQIQYF.